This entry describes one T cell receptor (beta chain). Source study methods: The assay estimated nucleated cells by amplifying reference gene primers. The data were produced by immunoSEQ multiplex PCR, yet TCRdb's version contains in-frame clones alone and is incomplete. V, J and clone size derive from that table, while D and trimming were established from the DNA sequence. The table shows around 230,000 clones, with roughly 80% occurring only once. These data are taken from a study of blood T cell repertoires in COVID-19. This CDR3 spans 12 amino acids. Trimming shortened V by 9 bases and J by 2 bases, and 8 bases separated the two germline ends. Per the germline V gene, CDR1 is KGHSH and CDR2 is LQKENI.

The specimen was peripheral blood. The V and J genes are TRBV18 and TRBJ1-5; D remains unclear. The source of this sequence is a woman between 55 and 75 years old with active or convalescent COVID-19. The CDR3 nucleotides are TGTGCCAGTCGGGAACGCAATCAGCCCCAGCATTTT. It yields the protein CASRERNQPQHF.